The 14 T cell receptor beta chains below come from one sample, sequenced in a study of blood T cell repertoires in COVID-19. Repertoires were generated with immunoSEQ multiplex PCR, while TCRdb's copy carries only in-frame clones and drops some. The sample includes 200,000 to 250,000 clones, 86% seen only once; the top ten take roughly 3.2%. The sequenced sample consisted of PBMCs or T cells enriched from blood (not recorded which). Receptors originate from a woman aged 50 to 60 in a cohort exposed to, infected with or recovered from COVID-19 (not recorded which).

The chain employs TRBV3-1 (or the pseudogene TRBV3-2) and TRBJ1-1, with a weak D call TRBD1 (5 bases). The germline gives CDR1 LGHDT, CDR2 YNNKEL (reference sequence). The CDR3 is 16 amino acids. Between the trimmed V and J ends, which lost 5 bases and 0 bases, there was a span of 16 bases. This CDR3 is CASSSFVGALNTEAFF. In DNA, the CDR3 is TGTGCCAGCAGCTCGTTCGTAGGGGCCTTGAACACTGAAGCTTTCTTT.

This clone was seen at least ten times. The chain joins TRBV2 to TRBJ2-1, with 10 nucleotides matching TRBD1. J lost 15 bases, V lost 6 bases, and 8 bases had no gene match. Per the germline V gene, CDR1 is SNHLY and CDR2 is FYNNEI. The CDR3 contains 12 residues. The CDR3 DNA is TGTGCCAGCAGGGGCACCGGGACAGGGGTGTTCTTC. As protein: CASRGTGTGVFF.

V is TRBV25-1 and J is TRBJ1-2; 9 nucleotides agree with TRBD1. Germline CDR1 reads MGHDK; CDR2 reads SYGVNS. J gave up 2 bases and V 7 bases, and 8 bases lay outside the gene matches. The CDR3 contains 15 residues. This chain's CDR3 is CASIKQGALNYGYTF. CDR3 coding DNA: TGTGCCAGCATCAAACAGGGGGCCCTCAACTATGGCTACACCTTC.

This chain connects TRBV6-5 to TRBJ1-2, with 10 bases that match TRBD1. This CDR3 contains 16 residues. The ends lost 2 bases at V and 4 bases at J; junction bases unmatched: 7. Germline V gives CDR1 MNHEY, CDR2 SVGAGI. The CDR3 reads CASSYADRGVFYGYTF. CDR3 DNA sequence: TGTGCCAGCAGTTACGCGGACAGGGGGGTTTTCTATGGCTACACCTTC.

The chain joins TRBV18 to TRBJ1-1; no clear D. Per germline, CDR1 KGHSH and CDR2 LQKENI. Trimming took 3 bases from V and 2 from J, leaving 7 bases between them. The CDR3 covers 13 residues. The CDR3 loop reads CASSPQTNTEAFF. CDR3 DNA sequence: TGTGCCAGCTCACCGCAGACTAACACTGAAGCTTTCTTT.

The J gene is TRBJ1-5, the V gene TRBV6-4, with D unclear. Germline V gene lookup returns CDR1 MRHNA and CDR2 SNTAGT. The CDR3 extends over 14 amino acids. The V end lost 6 bases, the J end lost 0 bases, and 9 bases lay between the germline ends. The CDR3, as DNA: TGTGCCAGCAGGAGGGTTGATAGCAATCAGCCCCAGCATTTT. This codes for CASRRVDSNQPQHF.

The genes are TRBV5-1 and TRBJ1-3; D unclear. The germline V gene encodes CDR1 SGHRS and CDR2 YFSETQ. The CDR3 runs 15 residues. Trimming left V 0 bases short and J 0 bases short, with 7 bases between. The CDR3 DNA follows: TGCGCCAGCAGCTTGGTCGAACACTCTGGAAACACCATATATTTT. It is translated as CASSLVEHSGNTIYF.

This clone was observed a few times. The CDR3 sequence is CASSRSTGSTNEKLFF. The CDR3 nucleotides read TGTGCCAGTAGTAGATCAACAGGGAGTACAAATGAAAAACTGTTTTTT. V is TRBV19 and J is TRBJ1-4; the D gene is possibly TRBD1 (6 bases). Trimming removed 4 bases from V and 5 bases from J, with 17 bases in between. In germline, CDR1 is LNHDA, CDR2 SQIVND (reference sequence). The CDR3 runs to 16 residues.

The sample holds one count of this clone. The chain couples TRBV6-5 to TRBJ1-5, with D possibly being TRBD1 (5 bases). This CDR3 is 14 amino acids long. From germline, CDR1 is MNHEY and CDR2 SVGAGI. V shed 9 bases and J shed 0 bases, with 12 bases lying between them. In DNA, the CDR3 is TGTGCCAGTACCCGGGGGAATAGCAATCAGCCCCAGCATTTT. Its protein is CASTRGNSNQPQHF.

This rearrangement joins TRBV2 to TRBJ1-5; 8 nucleotides agree with TRBD1. V was pared by 7 bases and J by 9 bases, with 8 bases of the junction left unmatched. The CDR3 runs 13 residues. Germline CDR1 SNHLY, CDR2 FYNNEI. This CDR3 is CASTEIGTGPQHF. The CDR3 DNA follows: TGTGCCAGCACCGAAATAGGGACAGGGCCCCAGCATTTT.

This chain uses TRBV7-9 with TRBJ2-1; 11 bases align to TRBD1. Germline values: CDR1 SEHNR, CDR2 FQNEAQ (reference sequence). Trimming cost V 6 bases and J 4 bases; bases outside gene matches: 5. The CDR3 runs to 15 residues. The CDR3 DNA reads as TGTGCCAGCAGTTCGGGACAGGGGGTATACAATGAGCAGTTCTTC. It is translated as CASSSGQGVYNEQFF.

V usage is TRBV19 and J usage is TRBJ1-5; no clear D gene. Germline V gene lookup returns CDR1 LNHDA and CDR2 SQIVND (reference sequence). V was clipped by 7 bases and J by 9 bases, with 13 bases between them. There are 12 residues in the CDR3. The CDR3 DNA is TGTGCCAGTAATTTTCGGGAGCGGCCCCAGCATTTT. Translated: CASNFRERPQHF.

The chain combines TRBV9 with TRBJ1-2, with 8 bases lining up with TRBD1. V trimming: 1 base; J trimming: 4 bases; junction bases outside the gene matches: 9. Germline assignment: CDR1 SGDLS and CDR2 YYNGEE. CDR3 length: 16 residues. The CDR3 coding sequence is TGTGCCAGCAGCGTACAGACAGGGGTCGATGGCTATGGCTACACCTTC. It codes for CASSVQTGVDGYGYTF.

V usage is TRBV15 and J usage is TRBJ2-1, with 11 bases matching TRBD1. The CDR3 runs 14 residues. Germline assignment: CDR1 LNHNV and CDR2 YYDKDF (reference sequence). After removal of 3 bases from V and 9 bases from J, the junction contained 4 bases not matched to a gene. CDR3 in DNA: TGTGCCACCAGCAGCCGGGACAGGGGGACTGAGCAGTTCTTC. It encodes CATSSRDRGTEQFF.